These 22 T cell receptor beta chains came from one sample sequenced in a study of T-cell reconstitution after alpha-beta-depleted transplantation in children (dated by TCRdb to 2016 to 2017). Read against the paper, the sample's time point label means: day 60 (about 2 months) after transplantation. The intended sense of this specimen's treatment or condition label: allogeneic hematopoietic cell transplantation with graft depleted of TCRalphabeta T cells and CD19 B cells. Libraries were constructed by PCR. TCRdb lists the instrument as Illumina HiSeq 2500. TCR library preparation used molecular barcoding, with unique molecular identifiers applied to normalize quantification of the TCRbeta repertoire. TCRdb reworked the public reads: Q25 trimming with fastp, MiXCR clone assembly, productive beta chains retained. Rows with a matching CDR3 protein are joined into one entry that keeps the most common DNA and genes. The sample table records some 48,000 distinct CDR3 sequences; more than 5% of these occur just once. Around 30% of the sample comes from the top ten.

Specimen: PBMCs, mostly from graft donor cells, collected 60 days after TCRalphabeta/CD19-depleted stem cell transplant. The receptors stem from a female patient younger than 10 who had a stem cell transplant for aplastic anemia, so the T cells may come from the graft donor.

This clonotype was recorded many times. This chain links TRBV7-2 with TRBJ2-3; D not resolved. Deletions cut 0 bases from V and 7 bases from J, with 2 bases between. Germline loops: CDR1 SGHTA, CDR2 FQGNSA. This CDR3 has 11 residues. The CDR3 bases are TGTGCCAGCAGCTTAGCGCATACGCAGTATTTT. It codes for CASSLAHTQYF. Filled out from reference TRBV7-2 and TRBJ2-3, the complete variable domain reads GAGVSQSPSNKVTEKGKDVELRCDPISGHTALYWYRQSLGQGLEFLIYFQGNSAPDKSGLPSDRFSAERTGGSVSTLTIQRTQQEDSAVYLCASSLAHTQYFGPGTRLTVL.

This clonotype was detected ten times or more. The chain recombines TRBV10-2 with TRBJ2-5; no clear D gene. The V and J ends lost 2 bases and 5 bases respectively, with 18 bases between them. CDR1 and CDR2 (germline): WSHSY, SAAADI. The CDR3 consists of 16 residues. The CDR3 is CASSESVTTGRETQYF. DNA for the CDR3: TGCGCCAGCAGTGAGAGTGTGACGACTGGGCGGGAGACCCAGTACTTC.

This clonotype has only a few counts. The chain carries TRBV28 and TRBJ2-2, with no clear D. CDR1 MDHEN and CDR2 SYDVKM come from the germline V gene. The CDR3 loop spans 14 amino acids. The germline V and J ends were trimmed by 4 bases and 6 bases, with 12 bases remaining between them. The CDR3: CASSSGAVPGELFF. The CDR3 DNA is TGTGCCAGCAGTTCGGGTGCAGTTCCCGGGGAGCTGTTTTTT.

The rearrangement joins TRBV7-9 to TRBJ1-1; 7 positions match TRBD1. CDR1 SEHNR and CDR2 FQNEAQ come from the germline V gene (reference sequence). V lost 3 bases and J lost 0; bases outside the gene matches: 4. This CDR3 contains 15 residues. The DNA of the CDR3 is TGTGCCAGCAGCTTTACCGGGACAGTGAACACTGAAGCTTTCTTT. Amino acids: CASSFTGTVNTEAFF.

This clonotype appeared a few times. V is TRBV18 and J is TRBJ2-2, with TRBD2 matching over 9 bases. Germline V gene sequence: CDR1 KGHSH, CDR2 LQKENI. Trimming removed 3 bases from V and 1 base from J; junction bases left unmatched: 6. The CDR3 sequence is 17 residues long. CDR3 coding DNA: TGTGCCAGCTCACCGATGGCGGGGGGGCTGAACACCGGGGAGCTGTTTTTT. Protein sequence: CASSPMAGGLNTGELFF.

This clonotype was observed at least ten times. The J gene is TRBJ2-3, the V gene TRBV20-1; 9 nucleotides agree with TRBD1. CDR1 is DFQATT and CDR2 is SNEGSKA in the germline V gene (reference sequence). This CDR3 is built from 14 residues. The junction had 7 bases not matched to a gene; V was cut back by 5 bases and J by 4 bases. The DNA of the CDR3 is TGCAGTGCTGGGGGACAGGGCTCACCAGATACGCAGTATTTT. It specifies CSAGGQGSPDTQYF.

At least ten counts were recorded for this clonotype. The chain has TRBV12-3 or TRBV12-4 and TRBJ2-5; D may match TRBD1 or TRBD2 (6 bases each). The CDR3 has 14 amino acids. Between the trimmed V and J ends, which lost 7 bases and 2 bases, there was a span of 14 bases. The CDR3 DNA follows: TGTGCCAGCACCGGAGGGGGTTTTCAAGAGACCCAGTACTTC. Translated, it gives CASTGGGFQETQYF.

At least ten counts were recorded for this clonotype. The chain employs TRBV4-2 and TRBJ2-4, with no clear D. Germline V gene sequence: CDR1 LGHNA, CDR2 YNFKEQ. The length of the CDR3 is 13 residues. The V end was cut by 1 base, the J end by 6 bases, with 7 bases between. The CDR3, as DNA: TGTGCCAGCAGCCAAGGGCAGATAAACATTCAGTACTTC. Amino acids: CASSQGQINIQYF.

This clonotype was seen at least ten times. V and J are TRBV20-1 and TRBJ2-1; 12 bases are a match to TRBD2. The CDR3 covers 15 residues. V shed 6 bases, J shed 8 bases, and the junction held 11 bases outside the gene matches. Germline V lookup: CDR1 DFQATT, CDR2 SNEGSKA (reference sequence). CDR3 nucleotides: TGCAGTGCGAGACTAGCGGGGGACATACAAGATGAGCAGTTCTTC. It specifies CSARLAGDIQDEQFF.

In this sample, this clonotype turned up many times. The chain links TRBV29-1 to TRBJ2-1; D ambiguous. The CDR3 totals 10 residues. Germline V lookup: CDR1 SQVTM, CDR2 ANQGSEA. Trimming removed 4 bases from V and 5 bases from J, with 3 bases in between. The CDR3 region has the DNA TGCAGCGTTGGCGACAATGAGCAGTTCTTC. Its translation: CSVGDNEQFF.

This clonotype came up a few times. This chain links TRBV4-2 with TRBJ2-2, with 7 nucleotides matching TRBD2. Germline loops: CDR1 LGHNA, CDR2 YNFKEQ. V lost 1 base, J lost 4 bases, and 3 bases stayed unmatched. This CDR3 has 15 amino acids. The CDR3 sequence: CASSQVGGGTGELFF. CDR3 bases: TGTGCCAGCAGCCAAGTGGGGGGGGGCACCGGGGAGCTGTTTTTT.

This clonotype was counted at least ten times. The rearrangement uses TRBV4-2 and TRBJ1-2; D is unresolved. The CDR3 covers 15 residues. Per germline, CDR1 LGHNA and CDR2 YNFKEQ. V was shortened by 0 bases and J by 8 bases, with 16 bases between the two germline ends. CDR3: CASSQDLGGISGYTF. In nucleotides, the CDR3 is TGTGCCAGCAGCCAAGATTTGGGAGGGATCAGCGGCTACACCTTC.

The J gene is TRBJ2-7, the V gene TRBV4-2; D gene unclear. The CDR3 extends over 14 amino acids. Germline V gene lookup returns CDR1 LGHNA and CDR2 YNFKEQ. V was trimmed by 8 bases and J by 2 bases, leaving 16 bases between them. This CDR3 is CASGQTLPPYEQYF. CDR3 bases: TGTGCCAGCGGGCAGACACTTCCACCCTACGAGCAGTACTTC.

Many counts were recorded for this clonotype. DNA for the CDR3: TGTGCCAGTAGTAGCAGTGTCTGGGCCAACGTCCTGACTTTC. Amino acid sequence: CASSSSVWANVLTF. This rearrangement joins TRBV19 to TRBJ2-6; no clear D gene. The V and J ends lost 4 bases and 5 bases respectively, with 9 bases between them. This CDR3 has 14 residues. In germline, CDR1 is LNHDA, CDR2 SQIVND (reference sequence).

This clonotype has ten or more counts. The rearrangement uses TRBV28 and TRBJ2-7; 8 bases are shared with TRBD2. The CDR3 is 17 amino acids. Germline-derived CDR1 and CDR2 are MDHEN and SYDVKM. Trimming took 4 bases from V and 7 from J; bases not matched to a gene: 18. The CDR3 nucleotides are TGTGCCAGCAGTTCTCCGGGCGGTCCCAGCGGGAGAAGGGAGCAGTACTTC. Translation gives CASSSPGGPSGRREQYF.

This clonotype was recorded many times. CDR3 amino acids: CASSLQRTTDTQYF. In DNA, the CDR3 is TGCGCCAGCAGCTTGCAGCGGACCACAGATACGCAGTATTTT. J is TRBJ2-3 and V is TRBV5-1; the D gene is possibly TRBD2 (5 bases). The germline V and J ends were trimmed by 1 base and 2 bases, with 8 bases remaining between them. Germline V gene lookup returns CDR1 SGHRS and CDR2 YFSETQ. The CDR3 contains 14 residues.

In this sample, this clonotype turned up many times. The chain couples TRBV6-1 to TRBJ2-1, with D tentatively TRBD2 (6 bases). Trimming removed 1 base at V and 0 bases at J, with 7 bases between. The CDR3 covers 15 residues. Germline lookup yields CDR1 MNHNS and CDR2 SASEGT. CDR3 DNA sequence: TGTGCCAGCAGTGAAGGCGGGGTCTCCTACAATGAGCAGTTCTTC. It encodes CASSEGGVSYNEQFF.

This clonotype was detected ten times or more. The chain joins TRBV6-6 to TRBJ2-7; tentative D call: TRBD2 (6 bases). CDR3 size: 16 residues. The germline V and J ends were trimmed by 0 bases and 2 bases, with 14 bases remaining between them. Looked up from germline, CDR1 is MNHNY and CDR2 is SVGAGI (reference sequence). The CDR3 sequence: CASSYSISASAYEQYF. Here the CDR3 DNA reads TGTGCCAGCAGTTACTCGATATCCGCTAGCGCCTACGAGCAGTACTTC.

V is TRBV29-1 and J is TRBJ2-1; the D gene could be TRBD1 or TRBD2 (5 bases each). V was clipped by 5 bases and J by 12 bases, with 17 bases between them. Per the germline V gene, CDR1 is SQVTM and CDR2 is ANQGSEA. The CDR3 runs 12 residues. The CDR3 nucleotides read TGCAGCGTTTGGGACCCTTTGGGTGTGCAGTTCTTC. It is translated as CSVWDPLGVQFF.

This clonotype was seen a handful of times. The chain couples TRBV18 to TRBJ2-3; 7 nucleotides match TRBD2. Germline V gene sequence: CDR1 KGHSH, CDR2 LQKENI. The CDR3 extends over 16 amino acids. V lost 0 bases and J lost 0; bases outside the gene matches: 3. CDR3 in amino acids: CASSPPREGSTDTQYF. CDR3 in DNA: TGTGCCAGCTCACCACCCAGGGAGGGGAGCACAGATACGCAGTATTTT.

There are many counts of this clonotype. V gene TRBV29-1 combines with J gene TRBJ1-2; maybe TRBD1 (6 bases). With 4 bases removed from V and 4 bases from J, the gap between germline ends came to 13 bases. The CDR3 runs 13 residues. CDR1 SQVTM and CDR2 ANQGSEA come from the germline V gene. CDR3 DNA sequence: TGCAGCGTTGGAGGGGGATATGTCTATGGCTACACCTTC. Translation gives CSVGGGYVYGYTF.

In this sample, this clonotype turned up many times. The CDR3 is CASSAREGKPLHF. The DNA for the CDR3 is TGTGCCAGCAGCGCTAGGGAAGGGAAACCCCTCCACTTT. The V gene is TRBV7-9, the J gene TRBJ1-6; no reliable D call. V lost 5 bases and J lost 12, with 14 bases in between. Germline V gene data show CDR1 as SEHNR and CDR2 as FQNEAQ (reference sequence). The CDR3 is 13 amino acids.